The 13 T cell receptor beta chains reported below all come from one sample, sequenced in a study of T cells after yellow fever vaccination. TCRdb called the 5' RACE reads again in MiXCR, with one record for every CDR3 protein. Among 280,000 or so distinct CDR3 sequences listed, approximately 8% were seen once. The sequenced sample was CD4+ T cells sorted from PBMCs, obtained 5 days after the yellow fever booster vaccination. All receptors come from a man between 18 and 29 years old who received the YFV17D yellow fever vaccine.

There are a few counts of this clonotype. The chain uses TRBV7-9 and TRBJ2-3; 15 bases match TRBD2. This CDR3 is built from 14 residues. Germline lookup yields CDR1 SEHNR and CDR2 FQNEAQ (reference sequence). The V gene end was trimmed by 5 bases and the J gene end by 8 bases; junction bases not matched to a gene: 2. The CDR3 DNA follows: TGTGCCAGCAGCAGGACTAGCGGGGGGGTTACGCAGTATTTT. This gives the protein CASSRTSGGVTQYF.

The CDR3, as DNA: TGTGCCAGCCTACCGGGACAGGGGTACCAAGAGACCCAGTACTTC. This gives the protein CASLPGQGYQETQYF. The chain combines TRBV6-6 with TRBJ2-5, with 10 bases that match TRBD1. CDR3 length: 15 residues. V was pared by 8 bases and J by 0 bases, with 6 bases of the junction left unmatched. CDR1 and CDR2 from the germline V gene are MNHNY and SVGAGI (reference sequence).

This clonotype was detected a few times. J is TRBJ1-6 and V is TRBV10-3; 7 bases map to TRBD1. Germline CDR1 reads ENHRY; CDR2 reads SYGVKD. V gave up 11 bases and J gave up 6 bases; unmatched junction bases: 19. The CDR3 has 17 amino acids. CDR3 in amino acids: CASLEPGQGGLNSPLHF. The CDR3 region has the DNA TGTGCCTCGCTCGAACCGGGACAAGGGGGCCTTAATTCACCCCTCCACTTT.

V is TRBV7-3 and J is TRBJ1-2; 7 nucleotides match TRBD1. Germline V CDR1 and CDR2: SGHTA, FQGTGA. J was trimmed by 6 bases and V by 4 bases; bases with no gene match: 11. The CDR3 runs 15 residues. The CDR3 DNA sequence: TGTGCCAGCAGCTCCCGGACAGGAGATTTCCATGGCTACACCTTC. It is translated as CASSSRTGDFHGYTF. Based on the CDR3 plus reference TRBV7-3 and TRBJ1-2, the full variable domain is GAGVSQTPSNKVTEKGKYVELRCDPISGHTALYWYRQSLGQGPEFLIYFQGTGAADDSGLPNDRFFAVRPEGSVSTLKIQRTERGDSAVYLCASSSRTGDFHGYTFGSGTRLTVV.

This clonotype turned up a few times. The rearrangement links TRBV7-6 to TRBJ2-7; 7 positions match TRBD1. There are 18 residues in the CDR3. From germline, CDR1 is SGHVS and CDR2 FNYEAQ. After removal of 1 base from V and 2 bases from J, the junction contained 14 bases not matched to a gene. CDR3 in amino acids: CASSLVGPQDRHPYEQYF. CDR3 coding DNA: TGTGCCAGCAGCTTAGTCGGCCCCCAGGACAGGCACCCCTACGAGCAGTACTTC.

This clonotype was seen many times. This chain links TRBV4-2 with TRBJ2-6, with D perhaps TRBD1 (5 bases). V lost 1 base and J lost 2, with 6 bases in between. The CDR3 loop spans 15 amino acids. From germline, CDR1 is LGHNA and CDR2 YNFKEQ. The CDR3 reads CASSQVGAGANVLTF. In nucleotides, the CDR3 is TGTGCCAGCAGCCAAGTAGGGGCTGGGGCCAACGTCCTGACTTTC.

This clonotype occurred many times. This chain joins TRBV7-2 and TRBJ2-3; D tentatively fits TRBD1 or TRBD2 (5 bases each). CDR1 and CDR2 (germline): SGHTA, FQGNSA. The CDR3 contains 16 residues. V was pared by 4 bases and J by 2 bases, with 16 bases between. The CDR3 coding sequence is TGTGCCAGCAGCTCTCCCCCCGGGACCTTCACAGATACGCAGTATTTT. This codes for CASSSPPGTFTDTQYF.

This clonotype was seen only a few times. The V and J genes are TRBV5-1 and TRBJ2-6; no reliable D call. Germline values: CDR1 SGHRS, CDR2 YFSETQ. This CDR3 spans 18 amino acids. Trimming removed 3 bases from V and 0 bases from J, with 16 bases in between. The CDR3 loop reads CASSSTPAADSGANVLTF. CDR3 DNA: TGCGCCAGCAGCTCCACACCTGCCGCAGACTCTGGGGCCAACGTCCTGACTTTC.

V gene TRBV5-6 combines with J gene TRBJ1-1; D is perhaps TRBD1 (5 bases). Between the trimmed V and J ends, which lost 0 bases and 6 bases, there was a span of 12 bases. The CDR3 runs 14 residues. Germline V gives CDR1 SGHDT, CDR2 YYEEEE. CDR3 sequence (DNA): TGTGCCAGCAGCTTGGGGCAGGGCAAGGCTGAAGCTTTCTTT. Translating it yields CASSLGQGKAEAFF.

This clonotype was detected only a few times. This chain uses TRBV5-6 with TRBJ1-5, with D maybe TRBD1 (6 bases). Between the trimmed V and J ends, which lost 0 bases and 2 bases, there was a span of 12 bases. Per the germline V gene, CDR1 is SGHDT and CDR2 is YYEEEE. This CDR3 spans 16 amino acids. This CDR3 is CASSLGAGARNQPQHF. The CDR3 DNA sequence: TGTGCCAGCAGCTTGGGTGCGGGGGCTCGCAATCAGCCCCAGCATTTT. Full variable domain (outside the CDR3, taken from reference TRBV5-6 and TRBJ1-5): DAGVTQSPTHLIKTRGQQVTLRCSPKSGHDTVSWYQQALGQGPQFIFQYYEEEERQRGNFPDRFSGHQFPNYSSELNVNALLLGDSALYLCASSLGAGARNQPQHFGDGTRLSIL.

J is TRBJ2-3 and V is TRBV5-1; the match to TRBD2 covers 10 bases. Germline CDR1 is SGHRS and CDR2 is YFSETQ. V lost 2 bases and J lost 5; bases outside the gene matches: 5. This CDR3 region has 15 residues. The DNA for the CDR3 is TGCGCCAGCAGCTTAGGAGCGGGGGGGCGAGATACGCAGTATTTT. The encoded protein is CASSLGAGGRDTQYF.

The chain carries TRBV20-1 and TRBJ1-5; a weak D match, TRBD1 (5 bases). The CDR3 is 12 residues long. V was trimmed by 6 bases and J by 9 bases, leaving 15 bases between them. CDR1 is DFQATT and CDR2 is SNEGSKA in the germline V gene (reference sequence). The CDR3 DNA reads TGCAGTGCGCGGACGGCCGGGGGGCCCCAGCATTTT. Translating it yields CSARTAGGPQHF.

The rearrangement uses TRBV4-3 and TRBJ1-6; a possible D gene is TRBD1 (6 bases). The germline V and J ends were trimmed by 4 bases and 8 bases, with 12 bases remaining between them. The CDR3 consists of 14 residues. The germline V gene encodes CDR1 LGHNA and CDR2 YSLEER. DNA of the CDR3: TGCGCCAGCAGCCCAGACAGGTTTGATTCACCCCTCCACTTT. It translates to CASSPDRFDSPLHF.